This note documents a single T cell receptor (beta chain) sequence. The specificity of this receptor is unknown. No base quality values were provided; no much bigger clone lies one nucleotide off. This sample was taken from a study of T cell repertoires in cytomegalovirus infection (dated by TCRdb to 2018 to 2020). Study-level background: Alongside well-studied HLA-B-restricted epitopes, the peptide stimulations were aimed at recently identified HLA-C-restricted CMV epitopes, whose presentation resists viral immunomodulation. Because public TCR beta signatures pointed to carriage of CMV infection together with the matching HLA type, the HLA type of each donor mattered for the analysis. Results and caveats for the whole study, not just this receptor: In both this cohort and an independent roughly 330-donor cohort, the cumulative frequency of public TCR beta family members distinguished carriers of CMV infection plus the relevant HLA type. The ex vivo response was dominated by HLA-C-restricted CMV-specific TCR beta clonotypes, which also provided the single most frequent clonotype in two of eight donors.

Sequencer: Illumina HiSeq 1500. The public reads were reanalyzed by TCRdb: fastp trimming at Q25, MiXCR alignment, in-frame beta chains only. Each record represents a unique CDR3 protein, reported with the most common genes and DNA among its rows. Present in this sample are about 220,000 distinct CDR3 sequences, roughly two fifths of which were seen just once. 55% to 70% of the sample belongs to the ten largest clones. Trimming takes 1 base off V and 5 bases off J; junction bases not matched to a gene: 2. From a lookup of the germline V gene, CDR1 and CDR2 are MNHEY and SVGAGI. Measured from the cysteine to the phenylalanine, the CDR3 is 14 residues long. The only DNA kept is the CDR3, 42 bases in frame from the first base. Per the publication, the treatment or condition label means: in vitro stimulation with specific CMV peptide epitopes to enrich CMV-specific T cells.

The sequence was obtained from a human donor in good health (CMV status not recorded). Some clones in this sample may be carry-over from other donors' samples. The rearrangement combines TRBV6-5 with TRBJ2-1; 7 bases in between match TRBD2. Specimen: CD8+ T cells from cultured PBMCs, collected from culture after CMV antigen stimulation. Here the CDR3 is given as CASSYWEGNNEQFF. The bases are TGTGCCAGCAGTTACTGGGAGGGAAACAATGAGCAGTTCTTC.